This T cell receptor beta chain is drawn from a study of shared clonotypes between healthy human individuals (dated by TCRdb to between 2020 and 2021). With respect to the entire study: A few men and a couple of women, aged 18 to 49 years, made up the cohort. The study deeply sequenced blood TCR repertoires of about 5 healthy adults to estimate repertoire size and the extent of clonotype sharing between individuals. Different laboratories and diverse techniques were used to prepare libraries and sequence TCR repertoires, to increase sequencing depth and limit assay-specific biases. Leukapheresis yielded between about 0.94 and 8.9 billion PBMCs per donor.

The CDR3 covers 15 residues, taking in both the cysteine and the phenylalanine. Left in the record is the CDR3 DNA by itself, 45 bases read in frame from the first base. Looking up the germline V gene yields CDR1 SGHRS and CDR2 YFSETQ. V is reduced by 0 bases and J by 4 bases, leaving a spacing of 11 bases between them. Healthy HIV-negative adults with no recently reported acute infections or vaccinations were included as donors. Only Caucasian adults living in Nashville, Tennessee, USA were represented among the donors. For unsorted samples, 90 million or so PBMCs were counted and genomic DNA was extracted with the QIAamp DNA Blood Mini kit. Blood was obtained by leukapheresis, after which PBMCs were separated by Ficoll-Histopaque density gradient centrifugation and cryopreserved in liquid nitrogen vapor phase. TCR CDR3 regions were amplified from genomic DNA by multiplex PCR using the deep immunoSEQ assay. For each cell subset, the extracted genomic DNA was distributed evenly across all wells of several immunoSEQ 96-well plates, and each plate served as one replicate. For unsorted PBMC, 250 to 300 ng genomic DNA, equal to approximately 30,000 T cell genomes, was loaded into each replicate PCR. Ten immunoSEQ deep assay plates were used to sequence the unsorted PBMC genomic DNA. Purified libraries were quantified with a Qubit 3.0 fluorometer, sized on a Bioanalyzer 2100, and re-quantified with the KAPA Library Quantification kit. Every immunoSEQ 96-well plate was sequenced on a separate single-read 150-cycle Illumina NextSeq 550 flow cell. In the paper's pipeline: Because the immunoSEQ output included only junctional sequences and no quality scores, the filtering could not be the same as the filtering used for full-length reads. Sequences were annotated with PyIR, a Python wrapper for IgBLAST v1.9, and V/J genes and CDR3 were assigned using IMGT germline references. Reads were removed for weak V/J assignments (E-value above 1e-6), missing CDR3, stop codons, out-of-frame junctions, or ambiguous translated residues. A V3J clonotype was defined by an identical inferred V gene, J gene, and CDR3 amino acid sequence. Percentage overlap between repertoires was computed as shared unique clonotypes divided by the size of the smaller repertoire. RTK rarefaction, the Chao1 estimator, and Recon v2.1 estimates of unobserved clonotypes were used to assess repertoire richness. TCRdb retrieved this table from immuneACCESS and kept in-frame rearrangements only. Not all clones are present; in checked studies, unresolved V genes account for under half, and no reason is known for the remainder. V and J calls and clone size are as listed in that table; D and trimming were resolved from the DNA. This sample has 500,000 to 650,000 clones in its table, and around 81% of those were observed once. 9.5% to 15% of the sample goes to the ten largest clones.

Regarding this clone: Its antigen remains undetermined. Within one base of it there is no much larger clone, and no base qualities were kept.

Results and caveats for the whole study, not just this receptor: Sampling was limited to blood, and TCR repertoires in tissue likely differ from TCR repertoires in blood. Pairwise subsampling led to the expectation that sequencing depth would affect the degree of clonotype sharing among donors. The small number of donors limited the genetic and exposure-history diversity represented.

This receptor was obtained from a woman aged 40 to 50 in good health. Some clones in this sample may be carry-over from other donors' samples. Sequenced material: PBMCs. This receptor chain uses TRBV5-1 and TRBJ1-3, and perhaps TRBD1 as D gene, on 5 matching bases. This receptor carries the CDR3 CASSLEGTYGNTIYF. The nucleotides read TGCGCCAGCAGCTTGGAGGGGACGTACGGAAACACCATATATTTT. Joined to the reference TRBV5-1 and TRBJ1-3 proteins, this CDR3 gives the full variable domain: KAGVTQTPRYLIKTRGQQVTLSCSPISGHRSVSWYQQTPGQGLQFLFEYFSETQRNKGNFPGRFSGRQFSNSRSEMNVSTLELGDSALYLCASSLEGTYGNTIYFGEGSWLTVV.